The rows below give T cell receptor beta chains drawn from one sample of a study of radiotherapy plus CTLA-4 blockade in lung cancer. The method was immunoSEQ multiplex PCR; TCRdb's version includes in-frame clones alone and lacks a portion of them. Of 30,000 to 35,000 clones in the sample, about 81% were seen once. The sample in question was peripheral blood, obtained from a patient treated with radiotherapy plus ipilimumab. The receptors come from a human donor with non-small cell lung cancer that progressed on radiotherapy plus ipilimumab. CDR3s leave out the opening cysteine and the closing phenylalanine or tryptophan. The order of the fields is D gene, V gene, CDR3 protein. The D gene is left open where the match is weak.

d_call: TRBD2
v_call: TRBV14
cdr3_aa: ASSSRGGLNEQF

d_call: .
v_call: TRBV5-1
cdr3_aa: ASSPSGLGYGYT

d_call: TRBD1
v_call: TRBV6-1
cdr3_aa: ASSELWRTGPDTQY

d_call: .
v_call: TRBV7-9
cdr3_aa: ASSLGTGRTEAF

d_call: TRBD2
v_call: TRBV9
cdr3_aa: ASSVVAGGTQY

d_call: .
v_call: TRBV6-5
cdr3_aa: ASSYQGFDQPQH

d_call: TRBD2
v_call: TRBV7-3
cdr3_aa: ASSLTGGADTQY

d_call: .
v_call: TRBV5-1
cdr3_aa: ASSPTTANTGELF

d_call: TRBD2
v_call: TRBV7-8
cdr3_aa: ASSPGLSAGEETQY

d_call: .
v_call: TRBV19
cdr3_aa: ASSEQVGTEAF

d_call: TRBD2
v_call: TRBV7-9
cdr3_aa: ASSQTSGGAIEQF

d_call: .
v_call: TRBV2
cdr3_aa: ASSERPMGSSYNEQF

d_call: TRBD2
v_call: TRBV5-1
cdr3_aa: ASSFALAGGANEQF

d_call: .
v_call: TRBV7-3
cdr3_aa: ASTLNRDSKMGGYT

d_call: TRBD1
v_call: TRBV2
cdr3_aa: ASSGRTGDYEQY

d_call: .
v_call: TRBV7-2
cdr3_aa: ASSGDRYEQY

d_call: TRBD2
v_call: TRBV19
cdr3_aa: ASSTPGRGTYEQY

d_call: .
v_call: TRBV19
cdr3_aa: ASSRGGGYYGYT

d_call: TRBD2
v_call: TRBV5-4
cdr3_aa: ASSAGLAGGDTQY

d_call: TRBD1
v_call: TRBV19
cdr3_aa: ASRTGTGGAGSHGEAF

d_call: TRBD1
v_call: TRBV27
cdr3_aa: ASSLRDRNQPQH

d_call: TRBD1
v_call: TRBV19
cdr3_aa: ASSTSRTGPTNEKLF

d_call: .
v_call: TRBV4-2
cdr3_aa: ASSQARAGGPQH

d_call: .
v_call: TRBV7-9
cdr3_aa: ASSSRGRNGESAQY

d_call: TRBD1
v_call: TRBV6-5
cdr3_aa: ASTGTGNYNEQF

d_call: .
v_call: TRBV4-2
cdr3_aa: ASSQDRDLGSAEAF

d_call: .
v_call: TRBV6-6
cdr3_aa: ASSYAQVLRTDTQY

d_call: .
v_call: TRBV13
cdr3_aa: ASSLALGGSYNEQF

d_call: TRBD1
v_call: TRBV13
cdr3_aa: ASSQDRGPLEQY

d_call: TRBD1
v_call: TRBV13
cdr3_aa: ASSLVQGASSYNEQF

d_call: TRBD1
v_call: TRBV2
cdr3_aa: ASNSFPGQGNEQF

d_call: .
v_call: TRBV7-2
cdr3_aa: ASSLAGGQPQH

d_call: TRBD1
v_call: TRBV4-1
cdr3_aa: ASSQRTGGYEQY

d_call: TRBD1
v_call: TRBV18
cdr3_aa: ASSRQGNTEAF

d_call: .
v_call: TRBV5-1
cdr3_aa: ASSLELVQETQY

d_call: .
v_call: TRBV9
cdr3_aa: ASSVAGNTGELF

d_call: .
v_call: TRBV15
cdr3_aa: ATSYGSETQY

d_call: .
v_call: TRBV6-5
cdr3_aa: ASSTSGASNQPQH

d_call: TRBD2
v_call: TRBV7-6
cdr3_aa: ASSLGVGGGVNYEQY

d_call: TRBD1
v_call: TRBV25-1
cdr3_aa: ASSRTGDSPLH

d_call: .
v_call: TRBV7-2
cdr3_aa: AARGGLGEQY

d_call: .
v_call: TRBV5-5
cdr3_aa: ASSLYTGNNQPQH

d_call: TRBD1
v_call: TRBV18
cdr3_aa: ASSLTGTSNQPQH

d_call: .
v_call: TRBV10-3
cdr3_aa: AISASLDYGYT

d_call: TRBD1
v_call: TRBV2
cdr3_aa: ASSGDRGSEAF

d_call: TRBD1
v_call: TRBV13
cdr3_aa: ASSSQGFTYNEQF

d_call: TRBD1
v_call: TRBV19
cdr3_aa: ASSIRTGGRSGNTIY

d_call: .
v_call: TRBV5-4
cdr3_aa: ASSSEGVGANVLT

d_call: .
v_call: TRBV7-9
cdr3_aa: ASSAGGGPQPQH

d_call: TRBD1
v_call: TRBV9
cdr3_aa: ASSAEDRIYYGYT

d_call: TRBD1
v_call: TRBV7-2
cdr3_aa: ASSLGHDRVRYEQF

d_call: TRBD1
v_call: TRBV6-5
cdr3_aa: ASSYSTGGGEKLF

d_call: .
v_call: TRBV6-1
cdr3_aa: ASGLGPTNEKLF

d_call: TRBD2
v_call: TRBV4-1
cdr3_aa: ASSQGLAQSYNEQF

d_call: TRBD1
v_call: TRBV5-1
cdr3_aa: ASSLDPGTAIRLKNSPLH

d_call: .
v_call: TRBV18
cdr3_aa: ASSPPAEETQY

d_call: .
v_call: TRBV18
cdr3_aa: ASSPRTAQETQY

d_call: TRBD1
v_call: TRBV10-2
cdr3_aa: ASLDRGQPQH